This is a list of T cell receptor beta chains from one sample in a study of T-cell reconstitution after alpha-beta-depleted transplantation in children. In TCRdb, the PCR reads were re-called with MiXCR into one record per CDR3 protein. In the table there are approximately 430,000 distinct CDR3 sequences, around 16% of which are singletons. The sequencing used PBMCs, mostly from graft donor cells, collected 360 days after TCRalphabeta/CD19-depleted stem cell transplant. The origin of the receptors is a boy younger than two who had a stem cell transplant for Wiskott-Aldrich syndrome, so the T cells may come from the graft donor. The CDR3 runs from the conserved cysteine through the conserved F or W. A D gene is named only where the DNA matches it firmly. Only some rows state a clone size, as once, few, many or a class for expanded clones.

CDR3,DNA,J,length,D,size,V
CASSSLGEGVGYGYTF,TGTGCCAGCAGCTCTCTAGGGGAGGGAGTAGGCTATGGCTACACCTTC,TRBJ1-2,16,.,.,TRBV13
CSVDPVETQYF,TGCAGCGTTGACCCAGTAGAGACCCAGTACTTC,TRBJ2-5,11,.,.,TRBV29-1
CASSISGAQETQYF,TGCGCCAGCAGCATTTCCGGGGCCCAAGAGACCCAGTACTTC,TRBJ2-5,14,.,.,TRBV5-1
CSVAGGYEQYF,TGCAGCGTTGCCGGCGGCTACGAGCAGTACTTC,TRBJ2-7,11,.,.,TRBV29-1
CASSQEVGHTEAFF,TGCGCCAGCAGCCAAGAAGTAGGGCACACTGAAGCTTTCTTT,TRBJ1-1,14,.,.,TRBV4-1
CSAETRGDEQFF,TGCAGTGCTGAGACAAGGGGCGATGAGCAGTTCTTC,TRBJ2-1,12,.,few,TRBV20-1
CASSLVAGGDQETQYF,TGCGCCAGCAGCTTGGTAGCCGGGGGGGACCAAGAGACCCAGTACTTC,TRBJ2-5,16,TRBD2,few,TRBV5-1
CAIQSGTVNQPQHF,TGTGCCATACAATCCGGGACAGTCAATCAGCCCCAGCATTTT,TRBJ1-5,14,TRBD1,.,TRBV12-3/TRBV12-4
CASSVFASGIAPFSPKHEQFF,TGTGCCAGCAGTGTTTTCGCTAGCGGGATAGCCCCTTTTAGCCCAAAACATGAGCAGTTCTTC,TRBJ2-1,21,TRBD2,few,TRBV12-3/TRBV12-4
CASSLFLTRELFF,TGTGCCAGCAGCTTGTTTCTTACCCGGGAGCTGTTTTTT,TRBJ2-2,13,.,.,TRBV7-9